The present T cell receptor beta chain was sequenced within a study of cytomegalovirus exposure and HLA in healthy donors. The wider study: Earlier, 100 million to 130 million unique TCR beta sequences were recovered from about 179 million T cells by an analysis. Study results and caveats: An analysis that came later showed most CMV-associated TCR beta chains appearing HLA-restricted.

Germline V CDR1 and CDR2: SGDLS, YYNGEE. This CDR3 is built from 16 residues. J was trimmed by 5 bases and V by 0 bases; bases with no gene match: 7. The PCR ran on 60 Vbeta and 13 Jbeta primers. TCRdb's table, derived via immunoSEQ multiplex PCR, lists solely in-frame clones and lacks some. The sample shows 83,000 or so clones, about four fifths of them seen only once. With regard to this clone: The antigen remains undetermined.

This TCR came from a woman in her thirties or forties in good health and CMV-seropositive. Sequenced material: PBMCs. The chain links TRBV9 to TRBJ2-3; TRBD2 matches at 9 bases. The CDR3 nucleotides are TGTGCCAGCAGCGTAGCTTTGCGGGAGGGCCAAGATACGCAGTATTTT. This sequence encodes CASSVALREGQDTQYF.